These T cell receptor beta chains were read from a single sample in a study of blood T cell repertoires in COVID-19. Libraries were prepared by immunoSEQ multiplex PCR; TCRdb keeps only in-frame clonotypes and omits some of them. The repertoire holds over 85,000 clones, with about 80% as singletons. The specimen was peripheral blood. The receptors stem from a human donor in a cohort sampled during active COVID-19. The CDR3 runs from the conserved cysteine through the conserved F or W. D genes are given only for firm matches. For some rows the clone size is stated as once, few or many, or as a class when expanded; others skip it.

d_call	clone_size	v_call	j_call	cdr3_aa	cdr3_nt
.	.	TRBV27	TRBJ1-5	CASSPVGGSGQPQHF	TGTGCCAGCAGCCCCGTCGGGGGTTCAGGTCAGCCCCAGCATTTT
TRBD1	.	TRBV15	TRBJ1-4	CATSRDRTGREEKLFF	TGTGCCACCAGCAGAGATCGGACAGGGAGGGAAGAAAAACTGTTTTTT
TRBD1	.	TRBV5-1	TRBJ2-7	CASSLEEGGKKQYF	TGCGCCAGCAGCTTGGAGGAAGGGGGCAAGAAGCAGTACTTC
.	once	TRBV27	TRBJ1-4	CASSRQLRTGNEKLFF	TGTGCCAGCAGTAGACAGCTAAGAACGGGTAATGAAAAACTGTTTTTT
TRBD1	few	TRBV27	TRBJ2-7	CASSLVPTDRGTYEQYF	TGTGCCAGCAGTTTGGTCCCCACTGACAGGGGTACCTACGAGCAGTACTTC
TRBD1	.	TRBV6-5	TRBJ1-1	CATYSDRQNTEAFF	TGTGCCACTTACTCGGACAGGCAGAACACTGAAGCTTTCTTT
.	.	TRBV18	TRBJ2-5	CASSSGEETQYF	TGTGCCAGCTCTTCAGGGGAAGAGACCCAGTACTTC
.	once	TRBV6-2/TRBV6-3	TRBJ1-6	CASSSGAISGSPLHF	TGTGCCAGCAGTTCGGGAGCAATTTCGGGATCACCCCTCCACTTT
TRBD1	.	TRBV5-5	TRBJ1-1	CASSLTGGMNTEAFF	TGTGCCAGCAGCTTGACAGGGGGGATGAACACTGAAGCTTTCTTT
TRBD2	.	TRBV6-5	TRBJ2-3	CASKQMWGGGDTQYF	TGTGCCAGCAAACAGATGTGGGGGGGAGGAGATACGCAGTATTTT
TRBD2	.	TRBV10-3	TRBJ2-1	CAISRLTSRMHNEQFF	TGTGCCATCAGTCGCCTGACTAGCAGGATGCACAATGAGCAGTTCTTC
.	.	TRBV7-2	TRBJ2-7	CASSFSYEQYF	TGTGCCAGCAGCTTCTCTTACGAGCAGTACTTC
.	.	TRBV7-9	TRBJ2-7	CASSLGEGQCYF	TGTGCCAGCAGCTTAGGGGAAGGACAGTGTTACTTC
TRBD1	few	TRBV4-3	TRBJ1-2	CASSRLGDSYGYTF	TGCGCCAGCAGCCGCCTAGGGGACAGCTATGGCTACACCTTC
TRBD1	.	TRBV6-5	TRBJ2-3	CAARRGGFTDTQYF	TGTGCCGCACGCCGAGGGGGCTTCACAGATACGCAGTATTTT
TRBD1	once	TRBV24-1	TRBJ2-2	CATSDSGTGVTGELFF	TGTGCCACCAGTGATTCCGGGACAGGGGTTACCGGGGAGCTGTTTTTT
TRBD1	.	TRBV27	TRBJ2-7	CASSFLGQASYEQYF	TGTGCCAGCAGTTTCCTGGGACAGGCCTCCTACGAGCAGTACTTC